These 19 T cell receptor beta chains share one sample of origin, sequenced in a study of early T cells in non-severe SARS-CoV-2 infection. TCRdb passed the 5' RACE reads through MiXCR, listing each CDR3 protein once. The repertoire holds around 81,000 distinct CDR3 sequences, with around 15% as singletons. The sample was whole blood. The receptors were gathered from an adult who was a healthcare worker with PCR-confirmed SARS-CoV-2 infection or an uninfected control (not recorded which).

The sample holds many counts of this clonotype. The chain recombines TRBV27 with TRBJ1-2; tentatively, D is TRBD1 (5 bases). The CDR3 is 15 amino acids. Per germline, CDR1 MNHEY and CDR2 SMNVEV (reference sequence). V lost 3 bases, J lost 7 bases, and 18 bases lay in between. CDR3 nucleotides: TGTGCCAGCAGTTTGCAGGGAGGTGTTAAATCTGGCTACACCTTC. Protein sequence: CASSLQGGVKSGYTF.

The table lists this clonotype with many counts. V gene TRBV6-2 or TRBV6-3 combines with J gene TRBJ2-5, with TRBD2 identical over 9 bases. Trimming removed 0 bases from V and 1 base from J; junction bases left unmatched: 9. CDR1 MNHEY and CDR2 SVGEGT come from the germline V gene. The CDR3 runs 18 residues. The CDR3 sequence is CASSYSKYSGGIQETQYF. As DNA, the CDR3 is TGTGCCAGCAGTTACTCGAAATATAGCGGGGGAATCCAAGAGACCCAGTACTTC.

This clonotype was detected a few times. The CDR3 DNA is TGTGCCAGCTCACCATCCGGGACAGGGGGCCGAGAGACCCAGTACTTC. It translates to CASSPSGTGGRETQYF. The chain couples TRBV18 to TRBJ2-5, with TRBD1 matching over 12 bases. V shed 2 bases and J 4 bases; nucleotides not matched to a gene: 5. The germline V gene has CDR1 KGHSH and CDR2 LQKENI. This CDR3 contains 16 residues.

In this sample, this clonotype turned up a few times. The gene calls are TRBV12-5 and TRBJ2-3; 7 bases line up with TRBD1. Trimming cost V 7 bases and J 6 bases; bases outside gene matches: 4. The CDR3 has 12 amino acids. Germline V gives CDR1 LGHNT, CDR2 FRNRAP. The CDR3: CASALTGDTQYF. The CDR3 DNA sequence: TGTGCTAGTGCCCTGACAGGGGATACGCAGTATTTT.

This sequence joins TRBV27 and TRBJ2-1; D is tentatively TRBD1 or TRBD2 (5 bases each). The CDR3 consists of 13 residues. CDR1 and CDR2 from the germline V gene are MNHEY and SMNVEV (reference sequence). The V end was cut by 2 bases, the J end by 6 bases, with 8 bases between. This chain's CDR3 is CASSLGTFNEQFF. The CDR3 DNA follows: TGTGCCAGCAGTTTAGGGACCTTCAATGAGCAGTTCTTC.

The chain recombines TRBV7-2 with TRBJ2-1, with D possibly being TRBD2 (6 bases). The CDR3 consists of 14 residues. The germline V gene has CDR1 SGHTA and CDR2 FQGNSA. Trimming shortened V by 3 bases and J by 8 bases, and 14 bases separated the two germline ends. CDR3 in DNA: TGTGCCAGCAGCTTCCAGGACTATAGGGATGAGCAGTTCTTC. This gives the protein CASSFQDYRDEQFF.

Only a few counts were recorded for this clonotype. This chain links TRBV7-2 with TRBJ2-3; 10 bases are a match to TRBD2. Germline CDR1 and CDR2: SGHTA and FQGNSA. After removal of 1 base from V and 4 bases from J, the junction contained 5 bases not matched to a gene. The CDR3 loop spans 16 amino acids. The CDR3 loop reads CASSLDPSGGADTQYF. In DNA, the CDR3 is TGTGCCAGCAGCTTAGACCCTAGCGGGGGAGCAGATACGCAGTATTTT.

This clonotype has a handful of counts. V and J are TRBV20-1 and TRBJ2-1; 8 positions match TRBD1. J lost 5 bases, V lost 2 bases, and 8 bases had no gene match. Germline-derived CDR1 and CDR2 are DFQATT and SNEGSKA (reference sequence). The length of the CDR3 is 15 residues. The CDR3 loop is CSARPWDRRNNEQFF. In DNA form, the CDR3 reads TGCAGTGCTAGACCTTGGGACAGGCGGAACAATGAGCAGTTCTTC.

This chain links TRBV29-1 with TRBJ1-1, with D uncertain. Per the germline V gene, CDR1 is SQVTM and CDR2 is ANQGSEA. The CDR3 consists of 13 residues. V was cut by 3 bases and J by 0 bases, with 8 bases left in between. This CDR3 reads CSVDPLMNTEAFF. The CDR3 region has the DNA TGCAGCGTTGATCCATTAATGAACACTGAAGCTTTCTTT. Drawing the rest from reference TRBV29-1 and TRBJ1-1, the complete variable domain is SAVISQKPSRDICQRGTSLTIQCQVDSQVTMMFWYRQQPGQSLTLIATANQGSEATYESGFVIDKFPISRPNLTFSTLTVSNMSPEDSSIYLCSVDPLMNTEAFFGQGTRLTVV.

This clonotype was found many times. The chain recombines TRBV7-2 with TRBJ1-2; D is undetermined. CDR1 SGHTA and CDR2 FQGNSA come from the germline V gene. Trimming removed 5 bases from V and 4 bases from J, with 11 bases in between. The CDR3 is 13 residues long. The CDR3 loop is CASSNRILYGYTF. DNA for the CDR3: TGTGCCAGCAGCAATCGGATCCTCTATGGCTACACCTTC.

The chain couples TRBV10-3 to TRBJ2-2; TRBD1 aligns across 9 bases. The CDR3 has 12 amino acids. V lost 10 bases, J lost 8 bases, and 5 bases stayed unmatched. Germline V gene lookup returns CDR1 ENHRY and CDR2 SYGVKD. DNA for the CDR3: TGTGCCACACACAGGGGGCCTGGGGAGCTGTTTTTT. The encoded protein is CATHRGPGELFF.

The table lists this clonotype with many counts. The CDR3: CASPKRGTEAFF. The CDR3 DNA follows: TGTGCCAGCCCCAAAAGGGGCACTGAAGCTTTCTTT. The chain combines TRBV6-5 with TRBJ1-1, with D possibly being TRBD1 (5 bases). The CDR3 spans 12 residues. Trimming stripped 8 bases from V and 4 bases from J, with 11 bases between. In germline, CDR1 is MNHEY, CDR2 SVGAGI.

V usage is TRBV29-1 and J usage is TRBJ1-5; D is unresolved. Trimming took 4 bases from V and 3 from J, leaving 13 bases between them. CDR1 SQVTM and CDR2 ANQGSEA come from the germline V gene. The CDR3 contains 14 residues. The CDR3 is CSVGLWQDNQPQHF. CDR3 DNA: TGCAGCGTTGGATTGTGGCAAGACAATCAGCCCCAGCATTTT.

The sample holds a few counts of this clonotype. The chain joins TRBV7-9 to TRBJ2-5; no firm D call. V shed 4 bases and J shed 4 bases, with 13 bases lying between them. CDR1 is SEHNR and CDR2 is FQNEAQ in the germline V gene (reference sequence). This CDR3 has 14 amino acids. The CDR3, as DNA: TGTGCCAGCAGCTCCGGAATTGCTACAGAGACCCAGTACTTC. As protein: CASSSGIATETQYF. Looking up the rest from reference TRBV7-9 and TRBJ2-5 gives the full variable domain: DTGVSQNPRHKITKRGQNVTFRCDPISEHNRLYWYRQTLGQGPEFLTYFQNEAQLEKSRLLSDRFSAERPKGSFSTLEIQRTEQGDSAMYLCASSSGIATETQYFGPGTRLLVL.

This clonotype turned up a few times. Compared with germline, one end of the junction differs, possibly owing to a read error. J is TRBJ1-5 and V is TRBV7-8, with no clear D. Per germline, CDR1 SGHVS and CDR2 FQNEAQ. This CDR3 contains 13 residues. This chain's CDR3 is CASSFKGNQPQQF. The CDR3 DNA sequence: TGTGCCAGCAGCTTCAAGGGTAATCAGCCCCAGCAATTT.

This chain joins TRBV6-2 or TRBV6-3 and TRBJ2-6; possibly TRBD1 or TRBD2 for D (5 bases each). CDR1 is MNHEY and CDR2 is SVGEGT in the germline V gene. The CDR3 has 14 amino acids. The V gene lost 4 bases and the J gene lost 1 base, with 5 bases spanning the gap. The CDR3 nucleotides are TGTGCCAGCAGTTGGGGGTCTGGGGCCAACGTCCTGACTTTC. This encodes CASSWGSGANVLTF.

This CDR3 is CASSAGPTGNTIYF. DNA of the CDR3: TGTGCCAGCAGCGCAGGGCCGACTGGAAACACCATATATTTT. J is TRBJ1-3 and V is TRBV25-1; tentatively, D is TRBD1 (5 bases). CDR1 is MGHDK and CDR2 is SYGVNS in the germline V gene. The ends were cut back, 6 bases at V and 2 bases at J, with 11 bases in the middle. There are 14 residues in the CDR3.

This clonotype was counted only a few times. This chain joins TRBV7-9 and TRBJ1-2; maybe TRBD1 (5 bases). Germline values: CDR1 SEHNR, CDR2 FQNEAQ (reference sequence). The germline V and J ends were trimmed by 7 bases and 6 bases, with 27 bases remaining between them. The CDR3 totals 17 residues. For the CDR3, the DNA is TGTGCCAGCACCCTAAGAGTTGCTACAGGTGGTTCACATGGCTACACCTTC. This codes for CASTLRVATGGSHGYTF.

V usage is TRBV6-1 and J usage is TRBJ1-5; weak D call: TRBD1 (5 bases). Between the trimmed V and J ends, which lost 3 bases and 4 bases, there was a span of 13 bases. The germline CDR1 and CDR2 sequences are MNHNS and SASEGT. There are 15 residues in the CDR3. CDR3 amino acids: CASSDQGTPNQPQHF. The DNA of the CDR3 is TGTGCCAGCAGTGATCAGGGCACACCTAATCAGCCCCAGCATTTT.